The rows below give T cell receptor beta chains drawn from one sample of a study of shared clonotypes between healthy human individuals. Profiling relied on immunoSEQ multiplex PCR, and the TCRdb table lists in-frame clones only, not all of them. The repertoire has some 1,400,000 clones, roughly 96% of them found once; the top ten carry roughly 1.2%. Input material: naive CD4+ T cells sorted from blood. These receptors were collected from a man between 25 and 39 years old in good health. Both conserved end residues are part of each CDR3. Each record gives: clone size, J gene, V gene, D gene, CDR3 DNA, CDR3 protein. D genes are given only for firm matches. The size of a clone is reported for some rows only, either as once, few or many, or as a class for expanded clones.

-,TRBJ2-7,TRBV27,TRBD2,TGTGCCAGCAGCCTACTAGCGGGAGTATACGAGCAGTACTTC,CASSLLAGVYEQYF
-,TRBJ2-7,TRBV27,TRBD1,TGTGCCAGCAGTAGAGACAGGGGATCCTACGAGCAGTACTTC,CASSRDRGSYEQYF
-,TRBJ2-7,TRBV29-1,-,TGCAGCGCCGAAGCCACGAGCCCGGGGAAGCAGTACTTC,CSAEATSPGKQYF
once,TRBJ2-1,TRBV30,-,TGTGCCTGGAGTGTTGAGAGGGAGTTGATCTTC,CAWSVERELIF
-,TRBJ2-7,TRBV30,TRBD1,TGTGCCTGGAGGACAGGGCCTATCTCCTACGAGCAGTACTTC,CAWRTGPISYEQYF
-,TRBJ2-7,TRBV6-5,TRBD2,TGTGCCAGCAGTTACTCGACCCTAGCGGGAATATACGAGCAGTACTTC,CASSYSTLAGIYEQYF
-,TRBJ2-1,TRBV5-6,-,TGTGCCAGCAGCTTAGCCAATGAGCAGTTCTTC,CASSLANEQFF
-,TRBJ1-5,TRBV5-8,-,TGTGCCAGCAGGACCGGGACACATAGCAATCAGCCCCAGCATTTT,CASRTGTHSNQPQHF
-,TRBJ1-1,TRBV29-1,TRBD1,TGCAGCGTTGAGGACAGGTACCAGAACACTGAAGCTTTCTTT,CSVEDRYQNTEAFF
once,TRBJ2-5,TRBV28,TRBD2,TGTGCCAGCAGTTTATCCCTAGCGGGAGGCGAGACCCAGTACTTC,CASSLSLAGGETQYF
-,TRBJ2-2,TRBV7-2,TRBD1,TGTGCCAGCACCCCCGGACAGGCGGGCACCGGGGAGCTGTTTTTT,CASTPGQAGTGELFF
-,TRBJ2-3,TRBV5-1,TRBD2,TGCGCCAGCAGCTTGATAGGACTAGCGGGAGTTGGGGATACGCAGTATTTT,CASSLIGLAGVGDTQYF
-,TRBJ2-1,TRBV7-8,TRBD2,TGTGCCAGCAGGCTACTAGCGACATCCTACAATGAGCAGTTCTTC,CASRLLATSYNEQFF
-,TRBJ2-3,TRBV4-1,TRBD2,TGCGCCAGCAGCCAAGAGGTTACAAGGAGCGGGAGTACAGATACGCAGTATTTT,CASSQEVTRSGSTDTQYF
-,TRBJ1-1,TRBV27,-,TGTGCCAGCAGTAACTGGCCGAACACTGAAGCTTTCTTT,CASSNWPNTEAFF
-,TRBJ1-1,TRBV30,-,TGTGCCTGGAGTGGGGGGCCCACTGAAGCTTTCTTT,CAWSGGPTEAFF
-,TRBJ2-3,TRBV2,TRBD2,TGTGCCAGCAGTGAAAGAATTAGCGGGAGGGCCACAGATACGCAGTATTTT,CASSERISGRATDTQYF
-,TRBJ2-7,TRBV5-6,-,TGTGCCAGCAGCTTGTTGGGGGGCAACTCCTACGAGCAGTACTTC,CASSLLGGNSYEQYF
-,TRBJ2-1,TRBV9,TRBD2,TGTGCCAGCAGCGTAGAAAGCGGGGTGTCCTACAATGAGCAGTTCTTC,CASSVESGVSYNEQFF
-,TRBJ2-3,TRBV7-2,-,TGTGCCAGCAGGTTAGACACAGATACGCAGTATTTT,CASRLDTDTQYF
-,TRBJ1-2,TRBV11-3,-,TGTGCCAGCAGCTCCGGGGGATCTGCGGGCTACACCTTC,CASSSGGSAGYTF
once,TRBJ2-1,TRBV4-3,-,TGCGCCAGCAGCCAAGATCGAGGGAACGGGGTTGAGCAGTTCTTC,CASSQDRGNGVEQFF
once,TRBJ1-2,TRBV28,TRBD1,TGTGCCAGCAGTACCATGCAGGGGGGACCTGGCTACACCTTC,CASSTMQGGPGYTF
-,TRBJ2-5,TRBV9,-,TGTGCCAGCAGCGTAGTTGGGGCATCTGAGACCCAGTACTTC,CASSVVGASETQYF
-,TRBJ1-4,TRBV10-2,TRBD1,TGCGCCAGCAGCGATACACAGACAGGGGTTGAAAAACTGTTTTTT,CASSDTQTGVEKLFF
-,TRBJ2-1,TRBV5-1,TRBD2,TGCGCCAGCAGCTGGGTAGCGGGAGAATACAATGAGCAGTTCTTC,CASSWVAGEYNEQFF
-,TRBJ2-3,TRBV11-2,TRBD2,TGTGCCAGCAGCCCCCCGGGCGGGAGACGCACAGATACGCAGTATTTT,CASSPPGGRRTDTQYF
-,TRBJ2-5,TRBV29-1,TRBD1,TGCAGCGTTGAAGCGGGACAGGAAGAGACCCAGTACTTC,CSVEAGQEETQYF
-,TRBJ2-2,TRBV5-1,TRBD2,TGCGCCAGCAGCTTATCTAGCGGGGGAGTATCTAACACCGGGGAGCTGTTTTTT,CASSLSSGGVSNTGELFF
-,TRBJ2-7,TRBV5-6,TRBD1,TGTGCCAGCAGTTTTACCTCCGGGACAGGTGGGGAGCAGTACTTC,CASSFTSGTGGEQYF
-,TRBJ2-7,TRBV6-5,TRBD2,TGTGCCACCCGGGACCTTGGGCGGGAGTTTTACGAGCAGTACTTC,CATRDLGREFYEQYF
-,TRBJ2-1,TRBV9,-,TGTGCCAGCAGCGTAGTAGTAGGGATGGGTGAGCAGTTCTTC,CASSVVVGMGEQFF
-,TRBJ1-1,TRBV5-1,TRBD1,TGCGCCAGCAGCTTGGGGAACAGGGGTTCATCTGCTTTCTTT,CASSLGNRGSSAFF
-,TRBJ2-7,TRBV10-1,TRBD1,TGCGCCAGCAGTGAGATGAGCGGGACAGGGGCCCCCTACGAGCAGTACTTC,CASSEMSGTGAPYEQYF
-,TRBJ1-1,TRBV28,-,TGTGCCAGCAGTTTATACGGGACTGGGGACACTGAAGCTTTCTTT,CASSLYGTGDTEAFF
-,TRBJ1-2,TRBV29-1,TRBD1,TGCAGCGTTGAGCTTGGGACAGCTAACTATGGCTACACCTTC,CSVELGTANYGYTF
once,TRBJ2-1,TRBV11-2,TRBD2,TGTGCCAGCAGCGCGGGACTAGCGGGAGGTATGGTTCGATCAAATGAGCAGTTCTTC,CASSAGLAGGMVRSNEQFF
-,TRBJ2-5,TRBV18,-,TGTGCCAGCTCATCGCTTGGTCGAGAGACCCAGTACTTC,CASSSLGRETQYF
-,TRBJ1-5,TRBV2,-,TGTGCCAGCAGTGACAGATTCAATCAGCCCCAGCATTTT,CASSDRFNQPQHF
-,TRBJ2-1,TRBV11-3,-,TGTGCCAGCAGCTTAGTAAGCAATGAGCAGTTCTTC,CASSLVSNEQFF
few,TRBJ1-5,TRBV2,-,TGTGCCAGCAGTCGGGAAACGAAAAAAGGGCCCCAGCATTTT,CASSRETKKGPQHF
-,TRBJ1-4,TRBV6-1,-,TGTGCCAGCAGTGAAGCCACCAGGGTCGCCGAAAAACTGTTTTTT,CASSEATRVAEKLFF
-,TRBJ1-2,TRBV9,TRBD1,TGTGCCAGCAGCGTTTCCCCTAGACAGGGCGGAAACTATGGCTACACCTTC,CASSVSPRQGGNYGYTF
-,TRBJ2-7,TRBV2,-,TGTGCCAGCAGTTGGACACTGCCGTTCCACGAGCAGTACTTC,CASSWTLPFHEQYF
-,TRBJ1-4,TRBV6-6,-,TGTGCCAGCAGCCTAGGTGAAAAACTGTTTTTT,CASSLGEKLFF